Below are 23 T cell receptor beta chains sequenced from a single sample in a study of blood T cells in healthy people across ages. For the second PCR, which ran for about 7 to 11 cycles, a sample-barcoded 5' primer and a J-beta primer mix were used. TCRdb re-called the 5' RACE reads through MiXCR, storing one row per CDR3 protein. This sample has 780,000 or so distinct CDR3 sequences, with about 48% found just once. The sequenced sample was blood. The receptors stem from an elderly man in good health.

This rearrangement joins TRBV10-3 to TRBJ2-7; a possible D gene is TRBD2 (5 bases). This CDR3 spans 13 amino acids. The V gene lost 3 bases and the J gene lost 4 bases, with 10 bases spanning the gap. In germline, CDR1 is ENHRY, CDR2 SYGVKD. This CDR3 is CAISEDSVYEQYF. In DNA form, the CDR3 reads TGTGCCATCAGTGAAGATAGCGTATACGAGCAGTACTTC.

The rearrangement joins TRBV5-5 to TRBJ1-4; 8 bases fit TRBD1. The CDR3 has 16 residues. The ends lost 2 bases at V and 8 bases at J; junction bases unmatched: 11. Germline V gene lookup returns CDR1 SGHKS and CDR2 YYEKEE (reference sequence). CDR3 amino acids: CASSLTGTGGLEKLFF. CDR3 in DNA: TGTGCCAGCAGCTTAACAGGCACAGGGGGACTCGAAAAACTGTTTTTT. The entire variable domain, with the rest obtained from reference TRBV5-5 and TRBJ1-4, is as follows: DAGVTQSPTHLIKTRGQQVTLRCSPISGHKSVSWYQQVLGQGPQFIFQYYEKEERGRGNFPDRFSARQFPNYSSELNVNALLLGDSALYLCASSLTGTGGLEKLFFGSGTQLSVL.

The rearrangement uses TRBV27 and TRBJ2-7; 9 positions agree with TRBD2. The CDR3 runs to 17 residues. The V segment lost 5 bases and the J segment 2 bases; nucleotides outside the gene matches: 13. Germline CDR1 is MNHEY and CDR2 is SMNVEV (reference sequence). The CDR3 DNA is TGTGCCAGCAGTCCCACTGGGGATAGCGGGGGAACCTACGAGCAGTACTTC. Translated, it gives CASSPTGDSGGTYEQYF.

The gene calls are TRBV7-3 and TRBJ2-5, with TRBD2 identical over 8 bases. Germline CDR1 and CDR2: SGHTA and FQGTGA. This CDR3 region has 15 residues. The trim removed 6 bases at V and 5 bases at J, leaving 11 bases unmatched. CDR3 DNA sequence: TGTGCCAGCAGGAGGGCTGCGGGAGGTGGGGAGACCCAGTACTTC. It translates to CASRRAAGGGETQYF.

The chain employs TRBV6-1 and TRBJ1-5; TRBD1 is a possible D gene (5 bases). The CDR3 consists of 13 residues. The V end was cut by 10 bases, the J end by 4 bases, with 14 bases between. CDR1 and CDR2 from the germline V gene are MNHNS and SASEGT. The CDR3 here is CATLRDGNQPQHF. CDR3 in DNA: TGTGCCACCTTAAGGGACGGTAATCAGCCCCAGCATTTT.

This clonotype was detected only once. The CDR3 protein is CASSFPSGLAGGVYNEQFF. The CDR3 DNA reads TGTGCCAGCAGCTTCCCTTCGGGACTAGCGGGAGGGGTGTACAATGAGCAGTTCTTC. V is TRBV21-1 and J is TRBJ2-1; TRBD2, as called in the table, went unchecked against the DNA. TRBV21-1 is a pseudogene. This CDR3 contains 19 residues.

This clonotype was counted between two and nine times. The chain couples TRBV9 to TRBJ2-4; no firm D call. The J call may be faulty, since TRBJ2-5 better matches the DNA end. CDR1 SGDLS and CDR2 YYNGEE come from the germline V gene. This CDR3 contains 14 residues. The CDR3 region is CASSVGGERETQYF. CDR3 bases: TGTGCCAGCAGCGTCGGTGGTGAAAGGGAGACCCAGTACTTC.

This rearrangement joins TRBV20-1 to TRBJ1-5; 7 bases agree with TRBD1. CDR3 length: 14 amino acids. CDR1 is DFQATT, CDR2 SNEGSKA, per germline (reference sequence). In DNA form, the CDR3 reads TGCAGGGTGCACAGGGGTTATAGCAATCAGCCCCAGCATTTT. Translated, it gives CRVHRGYSNQPQHF.

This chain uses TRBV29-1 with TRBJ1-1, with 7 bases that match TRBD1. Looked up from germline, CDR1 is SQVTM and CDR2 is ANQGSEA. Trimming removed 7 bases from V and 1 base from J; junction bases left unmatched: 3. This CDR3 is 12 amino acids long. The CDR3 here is CSGGQTNTEAFF. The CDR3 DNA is TGCAGCGGGGGACAGACGAACACTGAAGCTTTCTTT.

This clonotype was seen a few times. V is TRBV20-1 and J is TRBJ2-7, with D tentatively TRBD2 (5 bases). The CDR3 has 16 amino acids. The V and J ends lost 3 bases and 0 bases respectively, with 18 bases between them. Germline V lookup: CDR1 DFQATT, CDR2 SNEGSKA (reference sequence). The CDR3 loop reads CSARAIGRVVSYEQYF. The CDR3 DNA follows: TGCAGTGCTAGGGCCATCGGGCGGGTCGTCTCCTACGAGCAGTACTTC.

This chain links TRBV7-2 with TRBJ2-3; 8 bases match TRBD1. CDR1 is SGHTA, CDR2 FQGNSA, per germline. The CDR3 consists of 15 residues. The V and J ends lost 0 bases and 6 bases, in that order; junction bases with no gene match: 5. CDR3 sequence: CASSLASGGGDTQYF. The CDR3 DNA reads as TGTGCCAGCAGCTTAGCCTCAGGGGGCGGGGATACGCAGTATTTT.

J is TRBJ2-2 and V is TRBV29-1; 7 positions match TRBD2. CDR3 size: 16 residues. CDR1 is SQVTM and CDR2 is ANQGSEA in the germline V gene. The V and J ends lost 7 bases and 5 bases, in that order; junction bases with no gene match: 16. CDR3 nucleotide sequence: TGCAGCGCCAGCCAAACGGGCGGGAGTAAGACCGGGGAGCTGTTTTTT. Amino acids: CSASQTGGSKTGELFF.

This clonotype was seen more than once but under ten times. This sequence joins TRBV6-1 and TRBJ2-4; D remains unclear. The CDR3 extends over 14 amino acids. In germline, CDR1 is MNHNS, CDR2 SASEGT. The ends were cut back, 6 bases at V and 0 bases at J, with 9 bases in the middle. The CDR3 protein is CASSNHVAKNIQYF. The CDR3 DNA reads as TGTGCCAGCAGCAATCATGTAGCCAAAAACATTCAGTACTTC.

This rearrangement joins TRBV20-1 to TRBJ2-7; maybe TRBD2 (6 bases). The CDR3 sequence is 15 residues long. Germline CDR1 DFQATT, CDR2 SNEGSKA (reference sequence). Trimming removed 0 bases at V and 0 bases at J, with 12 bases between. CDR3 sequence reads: CSARDGQDYSYEQYF. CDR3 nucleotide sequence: TGCAGTGCTAGAGATGGCCAGGACTACTCCTACGAGCAGTACTTC.

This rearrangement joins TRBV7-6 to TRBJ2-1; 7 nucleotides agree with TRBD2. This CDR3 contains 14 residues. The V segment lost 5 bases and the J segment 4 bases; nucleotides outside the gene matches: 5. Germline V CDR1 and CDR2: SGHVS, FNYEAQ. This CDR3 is CASSVGLEYNEQFF. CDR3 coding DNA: TGTGCCAGCAGCGTAGGACTAGAGTACAATGAGCAGTTCTTC.

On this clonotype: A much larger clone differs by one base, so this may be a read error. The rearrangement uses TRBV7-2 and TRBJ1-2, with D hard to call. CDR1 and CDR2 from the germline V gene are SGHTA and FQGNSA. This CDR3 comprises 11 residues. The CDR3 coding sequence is TGTGTCAGCAGCCAGGCTGGTGGCTACACCTTC. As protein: CVSSQAGGYTF.

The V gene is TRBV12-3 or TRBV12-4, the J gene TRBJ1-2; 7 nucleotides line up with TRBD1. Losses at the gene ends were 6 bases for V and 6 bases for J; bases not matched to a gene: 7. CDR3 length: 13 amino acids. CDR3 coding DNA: TGTGCCAGCAGCTTCGGACAGGCTGATGGCTACACCTTC. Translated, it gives CASSFGQADGYTF.

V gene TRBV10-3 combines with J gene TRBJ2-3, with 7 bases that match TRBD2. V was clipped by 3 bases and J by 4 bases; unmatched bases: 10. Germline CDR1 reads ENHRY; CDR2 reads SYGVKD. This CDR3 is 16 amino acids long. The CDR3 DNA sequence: TGTGCCATCAGTGATAGTCGGGGCGGGAGTGCAGATACGCAGTATTTT. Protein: CAISDSRGGSADTQYF.

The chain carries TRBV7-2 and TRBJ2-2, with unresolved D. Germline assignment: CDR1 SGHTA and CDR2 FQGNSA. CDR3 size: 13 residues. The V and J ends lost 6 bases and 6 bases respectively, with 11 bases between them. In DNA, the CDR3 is TGTGCCAGCAGTGGCGATGGCTCCGGGGAGCTGTTTTTT. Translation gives CASSGDGSGELFF.

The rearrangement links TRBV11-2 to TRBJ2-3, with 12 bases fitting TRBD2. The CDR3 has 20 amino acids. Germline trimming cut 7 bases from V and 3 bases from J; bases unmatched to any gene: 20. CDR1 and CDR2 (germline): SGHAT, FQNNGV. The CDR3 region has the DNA TGTGCCAGCAATCCCCGGACTAGCGGGAAGTGGAGGGCCCGGACAGATACGCAGTATTTT. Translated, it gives CASNPRTSGKWRARTDTQYF.

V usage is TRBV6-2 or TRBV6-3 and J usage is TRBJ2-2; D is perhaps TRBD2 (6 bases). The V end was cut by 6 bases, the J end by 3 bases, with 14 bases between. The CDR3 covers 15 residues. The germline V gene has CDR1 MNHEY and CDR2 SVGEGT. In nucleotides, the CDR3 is TGTGCCAGCAGCGGGAGACTCCAAGACACCGGGGAGCTGTTTTTT. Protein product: CASSGRLQDTGELFF.

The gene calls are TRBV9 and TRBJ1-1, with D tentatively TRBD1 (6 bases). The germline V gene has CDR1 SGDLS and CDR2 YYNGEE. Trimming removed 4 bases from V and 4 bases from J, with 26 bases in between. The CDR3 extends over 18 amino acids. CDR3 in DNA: TGTGCCAGCAGCCGCGGAGGGGCGAGGGGGAAAGGGGGCACTGAAGCTTTCTTT. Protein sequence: CASSRGGARGKGGTEAFF. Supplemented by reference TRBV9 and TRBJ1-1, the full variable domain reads DSGVTQTPKHLITATGQRVTLRCSPRSGDLSVYWYQQSLDQGLQFLIQYYNGEERAKGNILERFSAQQFPDLHSELNLSSLELGDSALYFCASSRGGARGKGGTEAFFGQGTRLTVV.

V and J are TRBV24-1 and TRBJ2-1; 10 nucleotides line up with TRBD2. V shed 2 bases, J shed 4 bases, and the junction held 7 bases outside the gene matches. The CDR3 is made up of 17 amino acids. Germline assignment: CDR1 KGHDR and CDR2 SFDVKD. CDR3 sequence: CATSDWSVAGGYNEQFF. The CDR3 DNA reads TGTGCCACCAGTGATTGGTCCGTAGCGGGAGGATACAATGAGCAGTTCTTC.